This TCR beta chain was sequenced for a study of Graves' ophthalmopathy and Graves' hyperthyroidism. The authors amplified TCR beta CDR3 regions, and they did so from RNA transcripts for repertoire sequencing. Scientists carried out first-round RT-PCR using HTBI primers and then a second-round multiplex PCR. TCRdb processed the multiplex PCR reads anew with MiXCR; each CDR3 protein has one entry. Of approximately 160,000 distinct CDR3 sequences listed, approximately 40% were seen once; the top ten hold roughly 6%. Moderate-to-severe activity, CAS at least 3, NOSPECS at least 4 and duration under 3 months characterized donors with ophthalmopathy. Exclusion covered patients with other autoimmune diseases or uncontrolled infections (as well as pregnancy or lactation). The diagnosis was founded upon clinical symptoms, serum thyroxine, TRAb, thyroid ultrasound and orbital computed tomography. This clonotype was detected many times.

CDR3 length: 14 amino acids. Trimming took off 0 bases at V and 3 bases at J, with 9 bases between the two ends. CDR1 SGHDT and CDR2 YYEEEE come from the germline V gene. Source material: peripheral blood. V usage is TRBV5-6 and J usage is TRBJ2-5, with a weak D call TRBD2 (6 bases). The receptor was isolated from a middle-aged woman with Graves' ophthalmopathy. Here the CDR3 reads CASSLGGVEETQYF. CDR3 coding DNA: TGTGCCAGCAGCTTGGGCGGGGTGGAAGAGACCCAGTACTTC.